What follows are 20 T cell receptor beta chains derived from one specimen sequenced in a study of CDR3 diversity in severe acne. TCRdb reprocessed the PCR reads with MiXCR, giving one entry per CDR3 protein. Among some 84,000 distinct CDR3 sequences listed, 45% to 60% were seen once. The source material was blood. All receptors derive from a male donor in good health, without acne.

The CDR3 spells CASSELAGVLSSTDTQYF. The CDR3 DNA is TGTGCCAGCAGTGAACTAGCGGGAGTCCTGTCGAGCACAGATACGCAGTATTTT. This chain connects TRBV6-1 to TRBJ2-3, with 10 bases identical to TRBD2. The germline V gene has CDR1 MNHNS and CDR2 SASEGT. CDR3 length: 18 residues. V lost 2 bases, J lost 0 bases, and 8 bases stayed unmatched.

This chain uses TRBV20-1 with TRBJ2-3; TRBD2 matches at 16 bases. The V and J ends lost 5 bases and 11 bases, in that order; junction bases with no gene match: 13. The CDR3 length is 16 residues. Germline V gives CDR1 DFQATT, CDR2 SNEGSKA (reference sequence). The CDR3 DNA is TGCAGTGCTTTTGGGACTAGCGGGGGGGCATTCTATGAGCAGTATTTT. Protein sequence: CSAFGTSGGAFYEQYF.

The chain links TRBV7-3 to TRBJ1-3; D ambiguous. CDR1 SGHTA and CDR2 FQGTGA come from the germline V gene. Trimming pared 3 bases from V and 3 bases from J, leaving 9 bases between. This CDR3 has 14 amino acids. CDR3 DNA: TGTGCCAGCAGCTTGGATGCCAGTGGAAACACCATATATTTT. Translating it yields CASSLDASGNTIYF.

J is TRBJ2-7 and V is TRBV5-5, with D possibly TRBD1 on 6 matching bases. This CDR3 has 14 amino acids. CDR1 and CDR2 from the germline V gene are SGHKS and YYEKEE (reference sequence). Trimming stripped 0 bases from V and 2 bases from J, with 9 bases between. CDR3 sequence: CASSLEGDTYEQYF. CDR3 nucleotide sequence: TGTGCCAGCAGCTTGGAAGGGGACACCTACGAGCAGTACTTC.

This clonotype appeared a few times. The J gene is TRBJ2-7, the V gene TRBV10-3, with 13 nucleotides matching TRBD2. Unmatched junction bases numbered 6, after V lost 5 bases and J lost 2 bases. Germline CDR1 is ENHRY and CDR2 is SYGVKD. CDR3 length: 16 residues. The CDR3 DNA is TGTGCCATCAGTACGGCCGGGACTAGCGGGGCCTACGAGCAGTACTTC. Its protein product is CAISTAGTSGAYEQYF.

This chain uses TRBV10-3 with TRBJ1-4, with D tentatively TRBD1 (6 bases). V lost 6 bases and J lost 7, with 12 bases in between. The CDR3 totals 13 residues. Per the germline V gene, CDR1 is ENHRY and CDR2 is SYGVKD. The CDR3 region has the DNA TGTGCCATCAGGGAGGGGGGGACTGAAAAACTGTTTTTT. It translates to CAIREGGTEKLFF.

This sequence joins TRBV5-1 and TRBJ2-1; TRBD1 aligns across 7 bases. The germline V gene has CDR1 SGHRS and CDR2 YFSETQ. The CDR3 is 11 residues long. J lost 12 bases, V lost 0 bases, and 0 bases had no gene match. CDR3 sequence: CASSLDRGQFF. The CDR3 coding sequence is TGCGCCAGCAGCTTGGACAGGGGGCAGTTCTTC.

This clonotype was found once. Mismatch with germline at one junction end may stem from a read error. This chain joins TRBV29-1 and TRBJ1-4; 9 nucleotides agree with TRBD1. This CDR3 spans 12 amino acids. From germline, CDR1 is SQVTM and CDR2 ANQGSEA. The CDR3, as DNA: TGCAGGGCAGGACAGGGGAGGGAAAACCTGTTTTTT. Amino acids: CRAGQGRENLFF. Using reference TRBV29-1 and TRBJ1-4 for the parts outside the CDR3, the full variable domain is SAVISQKPSRDICQRGTSLTIQCQVDSQVTMMFWYRQQPGQSLTLIATANQGSEATYESGFVIDKFPISRPNLTFSTLTVSNMSPEDSSIYLCRAGQGRENLFFGSGTQLSVL.

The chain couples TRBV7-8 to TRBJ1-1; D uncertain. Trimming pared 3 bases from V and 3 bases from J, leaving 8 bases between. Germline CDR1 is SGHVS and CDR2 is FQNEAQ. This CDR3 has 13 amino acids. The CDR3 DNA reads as TGTGCCAGCAGCTTCACAGAATACACTGAAGCTTTCTTT. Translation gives CASSFTEYTEAFF.

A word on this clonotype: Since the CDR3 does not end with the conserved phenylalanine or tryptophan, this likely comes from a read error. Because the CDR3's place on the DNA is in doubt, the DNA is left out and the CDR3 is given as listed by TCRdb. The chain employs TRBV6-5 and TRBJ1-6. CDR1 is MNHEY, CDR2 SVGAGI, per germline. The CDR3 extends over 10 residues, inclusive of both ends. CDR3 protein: CASSYLPSYG.

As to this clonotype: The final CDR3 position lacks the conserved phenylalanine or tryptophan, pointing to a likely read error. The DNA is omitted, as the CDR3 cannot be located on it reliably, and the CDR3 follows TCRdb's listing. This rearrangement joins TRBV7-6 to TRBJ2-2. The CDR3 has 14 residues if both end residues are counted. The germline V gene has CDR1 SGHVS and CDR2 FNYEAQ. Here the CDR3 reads CASNGDWATGELMA.

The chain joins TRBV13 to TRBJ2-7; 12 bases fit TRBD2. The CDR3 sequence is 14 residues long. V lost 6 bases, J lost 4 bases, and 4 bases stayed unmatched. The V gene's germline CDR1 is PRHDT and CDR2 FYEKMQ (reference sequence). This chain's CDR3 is CASSPSGGAYEQYF. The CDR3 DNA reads TGTGCCAGCAGTCCTAGCGGGGGGGCTTACGAGCAGTACTTC.

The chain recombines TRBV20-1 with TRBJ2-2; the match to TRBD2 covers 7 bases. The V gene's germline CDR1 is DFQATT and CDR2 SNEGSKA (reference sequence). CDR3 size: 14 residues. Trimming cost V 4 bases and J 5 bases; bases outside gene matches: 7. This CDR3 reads CSATSGGGTGELFF. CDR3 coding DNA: TGCAGTGCTACTAGCGGAGGCGGAACCGGGGAGCTGTTTTTT.

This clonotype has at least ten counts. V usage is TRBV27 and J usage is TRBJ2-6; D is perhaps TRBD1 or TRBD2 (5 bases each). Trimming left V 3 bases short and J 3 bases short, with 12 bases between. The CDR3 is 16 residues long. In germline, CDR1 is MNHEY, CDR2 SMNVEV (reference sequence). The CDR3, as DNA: TGTGCCAGCAGTTTCGTACCGAGGGGTGGGGCCAACGTCCTGACTTTC. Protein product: CASSFVPRGGANVLTF.

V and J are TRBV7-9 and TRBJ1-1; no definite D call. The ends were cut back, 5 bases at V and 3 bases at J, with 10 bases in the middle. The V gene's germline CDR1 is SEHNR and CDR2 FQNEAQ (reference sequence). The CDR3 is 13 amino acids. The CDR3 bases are TGTGCCAGCAGCCCTCAAGCGGACACTGAAGCTTTCTTT. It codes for CASSPQADTEAFF.

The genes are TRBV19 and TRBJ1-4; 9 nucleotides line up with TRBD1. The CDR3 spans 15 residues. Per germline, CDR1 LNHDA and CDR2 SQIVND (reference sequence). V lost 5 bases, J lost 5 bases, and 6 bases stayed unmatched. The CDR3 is CASSPQGAENEKLFF. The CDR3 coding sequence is TGTGCCAGTAGTCCACAGGGGGCGGAGAATGAAAAACTGTTTTTT.

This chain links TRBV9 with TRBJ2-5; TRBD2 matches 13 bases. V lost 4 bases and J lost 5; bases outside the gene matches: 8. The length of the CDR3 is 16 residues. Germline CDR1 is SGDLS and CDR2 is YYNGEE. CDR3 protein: CASSPRLAGGRETQYF. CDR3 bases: TGTGCCAGCAGCCCGCGACTAGCGGGAGGTCGGGAGACCCAGTACTTC.

Here the CDR3 DNA reads TGTGCCAGCAGCCTCCGGGAGGGGATCCACGAGCAGTACTTC. It is translated as CASSLREGIHEQYF. The J gene is TRBJ2-7, the V gene TRBV6-5; 8 bases agree with TRBD2. The CDR3 covers 14 residues. Germline assignment: CDR1 MNHEY and CDR2 SVGAGI. The ends lost 6 bases at V and 5 bases at J; junction bases unmatched: 9.

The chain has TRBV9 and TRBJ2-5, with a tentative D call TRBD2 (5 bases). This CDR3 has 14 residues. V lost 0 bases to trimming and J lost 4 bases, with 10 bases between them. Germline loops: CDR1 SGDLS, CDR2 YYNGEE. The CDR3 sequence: CASSVGVGIETQYF. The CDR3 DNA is TGTGCCAGCAGCGTAGGTGTCGGGATAGAGACCCAGTACTTC.

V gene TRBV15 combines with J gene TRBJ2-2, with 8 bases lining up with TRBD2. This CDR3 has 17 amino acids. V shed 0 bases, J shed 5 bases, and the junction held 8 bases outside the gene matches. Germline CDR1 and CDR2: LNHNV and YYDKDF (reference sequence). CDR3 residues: CATSRDRGGGRTGELFF. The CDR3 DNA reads TGTGCCACCAGCAGAGATCGGGGGGGAGGACGGACCGGGGAGCTGTTTTTT. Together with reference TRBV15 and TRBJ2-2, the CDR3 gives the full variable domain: DAMVIQNPRYQVTQFGKPVTLSCSQTLNHNVMYWYQQKSSQAPKLLFHYYDKDFNNEADTPDNFQSRRPNTSFCFLDIRSPGLGDTAMYLCATSRDRGGGRTGELFFGEGSRLTVL.